This is a list of T cell receptor beta chains from one sample in a study of blood T cell repertoires in COVID-19. Assay used: immunoSEQ multiplex PCR; TCRdb lists only in-frame clones, some missing. The table shows over 250,000 clones, with about 88% occurring only once. The sequencing sample was made of peripheral blood. These receptors were taken from a woman in her fifties or sixties with acute or convalescent COVID-19. Each CDR3 is given with its conserved first and last residue. The order of the fields is clone size, D gene, J gene, V gene, CDR3 DNA, CDR3 protein. A D gene is named only where the DNA matches it firmly. Some rows mark clone size as missing; the rest say once, few, many or name a class of expanded clone.

NA NA TRBJ2-1 TRBV28 TGTGCCAGCAGTGTAGCGGTTGAGCAGTTCTTC CASSVAVEQFF
NA NA TRBJ2-6 TRBV19 TGTGCCAGTAGTCCCCAGGACTCTGGGGCCAACGTCCTGACTTTC CASSPQDSGANVLTF
NA TRBD1 TRBJ2-7 TRBV5-1 TGCGCCAGCAGCATTGACAGGGGGAGGTCCTACGAGCAGTACTTC CASSIDRGRSYEQYF
once NA TRBJ1-2 TRBV15 TGTGCCACCAGCAGATCCCCCCGTTCAGAAGAAGGCTACACCTTC CATSRSPRSEEGYTF
few NA TRBJ2-3 TRBV7-9 TGTGCCAGCAGCTCGAATCTAGCGCCCAGCACAGATACGCAGTATTTT CASSSNLAPSTDTQYF
NA NA TRBJ1-1 TRBV6-2/TRBV6-3 TGTGCCAGCAGCCGCGACAGGACCCAAGCTTTCTTT CASSRDRTQAFF
NA TRBD1 TRBJ2-5 TRBV19 TGTGCCAGTAGGGGGACAGGGCGACGACAAGAGACCCAGTACTTC CASRGTGRRQETQYF
once TRBD2 TRBJ2-3 TRBV5-1 TGCGCCAGCAGCCCCAGCGGGGGAGTAGATACGCAGTATTTT CASSPSGGVDTQYF
few TRBD1 TRBJ1-1 TRBV5-1 TGCGCCAGCAGCTCAGCCCCGACAGGGTTGGATACTGAAGCTTTCTTT CASSSAPTGLDTEAFF
NA NA TRBJ2-1 TRBV5-1 TGCGCCAGCAGCGCAAGACAGGACGGTGAGCAGTTCTTC CASSARQDGEQFF
NA TRBD2 TRBJ2-1 TRBV29-1 TGCAGCGTTGAACTTACCAGCGGGAGGGCCTCCTACAATGAGCAGTTCTTC CSVELTSGRASYNEQFF
NA NA TRBJ1-3 TRBV10-3 TGTGCCATCACCGACGACAGATACTCTGGAAACACCATATATTTT CAITDDRYSGNTIYF
NA NA TRBJ1-3 TRBV5-1 TGCGCCAGCAGCTTGGCCGGGAGCTCTGGAAACACCATATATTTT CASSLAGSSGNTIYF
NA TRBD2 TRBJ2-7 TRBV3-1/TRBV3-2 TGTGCCAGCAGCCCACTAGCGGGAGTTGGCGAGCAGTACTTC CASSPLAGVGEQYF
NA NA TRBJ1-1 TRBV7-9 TGTGCCAGCAGCTTAGGTCTGGGGCCCGGGTACACTGAAGCTTTCTTT CASSLGLGPGYTEAFF
NA TRBD1 TRBJ1-5 TRBV4-1 TGCGCCAGCAGCCTGGGACAGGACAATCAGCCCCAGCATTTT CASSLGQDNQPQHF
once TRBD2 TRBJ2-3 TRBV7-2 TGTGCCAGCAGCTTAGGACTAGCGGGAAACACAGATACGCAGTATTTT CASSLGLAGNTDTQYF
NA NA TRBJ2-2 TRBV5-1 TGCGCCAGCAGCCTGGGACTTTCGAACACCGGGGAGCTGTTTTTT CASSLGLSNTGELFF
NA NA TRBJ2-7 TRBV6-2/TRBV6-3 TGTGCCAGCAGTTACTCAGGGGCTCTCTACGAGCAGTACTTC CASSYSGALYEQYF
NA NA TRBJ1-4 TRBV6-6 TGTGCCAGCAGTACCACAGGAAATGAAAAACTGTTTTTT CASSTTGNEKLFF
NA NA TRBJ2-6 TRBV24-1 TGTGCCACCAGTGAAACAGGGACTGGGGCCAACGTCCTGACTTTC CATSETGTGANVLTF
once TRBD2 TRBJ2-5 TRBV4-3 TGCGCCAGCAGCCACTCCGGAGGACTAGCGGGGGGGCCTGCGGAGACCCAGTACTTC CASSHSGGLAGGPAETQYF
NA TRBD2 TRBJ2-5 TRBV28 TGTGCCAGCAGAGCTAGCGGGAGGGGGGCCCAAGAGACCCAGTACTTC CASRASGRGAQETQYF
NA TRBD2 TRBJ2-7 TRBV5-1 TGCGCCAGCAGCTTGGGTAGGGGCGGGGGATCCTACGAGCAGTACTTC CASSLGRGGGSYEQYF
NA NA TRBJ1-5 TRBV19 TGTGCCACTGCTGGGGGCGGCAATCAGCCCCAGCATTTT CATAGGGNQPQHF
once NA TRBJ2-2 TRBV7-2 TGTGCCAGCAGCCGGACAAATTTTCGAAACACCGGGGAGCTGTTTTTT CASSRTNFRNTGELFF
NA NA TRBJ1-2 TRBV7-9 TGTGCCAGCAGCCCTCGACAGAACTATGGCTACACCTTC CASSPRQNYGYTF
NA TRBD1 TRBJ1-1 TRBV6-6 TGTGCCAGCAGCGGGGACAGAAACACTGAAGCTTTCTTT CASSGDRNTEAFF
NA TRBD1 TRBJ1-1 TRBV7-2 TGTGCCAGCAGCTTAGTCGGTGACAGGGGGTCTGAAGCTTTCTTT CASSLVGDRGSEAFF
NA NA TRBJ2-7 TRBV5-5 TGTGCCAGCAGTAATAGGGGGGGAATCTACGAGCAGTACTTC CASSNRGGIYEQYF
NA NA TRBJ2-7 TRBV11-2 TGTGCCAGCAGCTTAGATACGGTTGCCTACGAGCAGTACTTC CASSLDTVAYEQYF
NA TRBD1 TRBJ2-7 TRBV10-2 TGCGCCAGCAGTGAGACCCGGGACAGGAATTCCTACGAGCAGTACTTC CASSETRDRNSYEQYF
NA TRBD1 TRBJ1-1 TRBV7-9 TGTGCCAGCAGCCCCTACTCCGGGACAGGGAGGATAGTCACTGAAGCTTTCTTT CASSPYSGTGRIVTEAFF
NA NA TRBJ1-5 TRBV10-3 TGTGCCATAGGTCCGACAGTCAATCAGCCCCAGCATTTT CAIGPTVNQPQHF
NA TRBD1 TRBJ2-2 TRBV27 TGTGCCAGCAGTTCCGACAGGGAAAACACCGGGGAGCTGTTTTTT CASSSDRENTGELFF
NA TRBD2 TRBJ2-3 TRBV14 TGTGCCAGCAGCCAACGGCTAGCGGGAGGAGGAGATACGCAGTATTTT CASSQRLAGGGDTQYF
NA NA TRBJ1-6 TRBV28 TGTGCCAGCAGTCCGTGGACAGAAGGGTCCTATAATTCACCCCTCCACTTT CASSPWTEGSYNSPLHF
NA TRBD2 TRBJ2-2 TRBV7-2 TGTGCCAGCAGCTTAGGCCCCAGCGGGAGGGCCGGGGAGCTGTTTTTT CASSLGPSGRAGELFF